This TCR beta chain is drawn from a study of cytotoxic CD8 clonotypes in ibrutinib-treated CLL. Study overall: By median roughly 68 months, 12 had progressed and around 15 stayed remitted; responses had been 2 complete and about 25 partial. Specimens for response were gathered following a median approximately 11 months of therapy, spanning 6 to 36. Per sample, productive templates averaged nearly 260,000 and productive rearrangements averaged roughly 91,000. Findings and limits, study-wide: Rising at ibrutinib response, clonality subsequently fell back toward baseline at progression.

Profiling relied on immunoSEQ multiplex PCR, and the TCRdb table lists in-frame clones only, not all of them. Of 300,000 to 400,000 clones listed, 60% to 80% are singletons. The germline CDR1 and CDR2 sequences are SQVTM and ANQGSEA. Trimming left V 1 base short and J 7 bases short, with 13 bases between. The CDR3 runs to 13 residues. For this clone: The antigen is not known.

This chain joins TRBV29-1 and TRBJ1-1; D is perhaps TRBD1 (5 bases). Specimen: PBMCs, collected after 36 months of ibrutinib treatment. The source of this sequence is a human donor with chronic lymphocytic leukemia. The CDR3 protein is CSVEVLTAHEAFF. CDR3 in DNA: TGCAGCGTTGAAGTCCTGACAGCCCATGAAGCTTTCTTT.